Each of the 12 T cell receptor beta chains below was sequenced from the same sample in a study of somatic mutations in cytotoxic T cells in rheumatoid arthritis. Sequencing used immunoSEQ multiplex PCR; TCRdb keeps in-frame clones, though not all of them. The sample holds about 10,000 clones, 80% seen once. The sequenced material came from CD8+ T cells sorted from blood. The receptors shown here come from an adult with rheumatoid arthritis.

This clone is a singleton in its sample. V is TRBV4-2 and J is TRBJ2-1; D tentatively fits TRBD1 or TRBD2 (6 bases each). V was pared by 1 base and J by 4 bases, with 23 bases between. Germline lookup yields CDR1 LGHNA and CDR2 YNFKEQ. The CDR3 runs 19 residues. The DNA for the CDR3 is TGTGCCAGCAGCCAAGGGCTGTTCCCCGAGGGGGGCTTATACAATGAGCAGTTCTTC. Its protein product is CASSQGLFPEGGLYNEQFF.

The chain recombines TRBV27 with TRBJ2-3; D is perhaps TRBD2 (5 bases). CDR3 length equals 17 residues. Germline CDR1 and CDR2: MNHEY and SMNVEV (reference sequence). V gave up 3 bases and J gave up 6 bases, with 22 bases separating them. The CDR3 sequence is CASSFLVGVTPRDTQYF. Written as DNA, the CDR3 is TGTGCCAGCAGTTTTTTAGTCGGGGTAACCCCGAGGGATACGCAGTATTTT.

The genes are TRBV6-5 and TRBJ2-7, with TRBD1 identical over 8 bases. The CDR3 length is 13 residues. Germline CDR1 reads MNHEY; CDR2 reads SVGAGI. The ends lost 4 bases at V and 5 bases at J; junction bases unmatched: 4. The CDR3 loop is CASSSGQGHEQYF. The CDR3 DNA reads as TGTGCCAGCAGTTCCGGACAGGGCCACGAGCAGTACTTC.

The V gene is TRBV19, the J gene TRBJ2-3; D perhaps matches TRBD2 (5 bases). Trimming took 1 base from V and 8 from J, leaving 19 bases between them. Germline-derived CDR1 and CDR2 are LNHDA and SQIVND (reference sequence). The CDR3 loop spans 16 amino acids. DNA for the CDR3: TGTGCCAGTAGTATAGGAGACTACGCCGGGCTTGGTACGCAGTATTTT. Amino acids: CASSIGDYAGLGTQYF.

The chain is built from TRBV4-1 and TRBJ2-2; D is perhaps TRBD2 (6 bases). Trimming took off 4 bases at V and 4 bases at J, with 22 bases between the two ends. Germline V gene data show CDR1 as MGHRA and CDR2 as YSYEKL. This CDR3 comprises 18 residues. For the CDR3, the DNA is TGCGCCAGCAGCCTCCAACCGGGAGACTTGGTTCTCACCGGGGAGCTGTTTTTT. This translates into CASSLQPGDLVLTGELFF.

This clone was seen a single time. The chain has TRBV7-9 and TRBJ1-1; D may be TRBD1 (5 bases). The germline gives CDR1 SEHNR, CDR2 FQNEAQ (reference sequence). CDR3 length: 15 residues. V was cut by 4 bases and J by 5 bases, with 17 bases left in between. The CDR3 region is CASSSYQGHFTEAFF. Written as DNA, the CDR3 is TGTGCCAGCAGCTCATACCAAGGACATTTTACTGAAGCTTTCTTT.

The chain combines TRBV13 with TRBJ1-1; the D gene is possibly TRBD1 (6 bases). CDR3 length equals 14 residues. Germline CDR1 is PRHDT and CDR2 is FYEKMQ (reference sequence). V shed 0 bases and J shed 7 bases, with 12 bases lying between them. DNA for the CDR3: TGTGCCAGCAGCTTAGGCCTAGGACAGAGTGAAGCTTTCTTT. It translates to CASSLGLGQSEAFF.

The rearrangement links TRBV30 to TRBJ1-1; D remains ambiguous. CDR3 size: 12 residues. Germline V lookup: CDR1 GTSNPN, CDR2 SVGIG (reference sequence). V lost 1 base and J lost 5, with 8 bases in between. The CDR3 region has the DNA TGTGCCTGGAGTGGAATTTCGACTGAAGCTTTCTTT. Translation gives CAWSGISTEAFF.

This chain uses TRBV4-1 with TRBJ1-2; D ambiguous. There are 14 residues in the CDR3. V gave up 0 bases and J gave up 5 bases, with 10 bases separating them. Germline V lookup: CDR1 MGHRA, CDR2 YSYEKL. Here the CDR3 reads CASSQDGGIYGYTF. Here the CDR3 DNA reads TGCGCCAGCAGCCAAGATGGTGGGATTTATGGCTACACCTTC.

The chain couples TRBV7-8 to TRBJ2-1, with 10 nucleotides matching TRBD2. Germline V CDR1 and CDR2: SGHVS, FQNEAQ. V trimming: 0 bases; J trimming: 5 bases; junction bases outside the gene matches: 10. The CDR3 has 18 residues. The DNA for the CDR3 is TGTGCCAGCAGCTTAGCCCCTGTGGGAGCGGGGGGGGACAATGAGCAGTTCTTC. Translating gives CASSLAPVGAGGDNEQFF. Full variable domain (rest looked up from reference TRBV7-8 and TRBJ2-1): GAGVSQSPRYKVAKRGQDVALRCDPISGHVSLFWYQQALGQGPEFLTYFQNEAQLDKSGLPSDRFFAERPEGSVSTLKIQRTQQEDSAVYLCASSLAPVGAGGDNEQFFGPGTRLTVL.

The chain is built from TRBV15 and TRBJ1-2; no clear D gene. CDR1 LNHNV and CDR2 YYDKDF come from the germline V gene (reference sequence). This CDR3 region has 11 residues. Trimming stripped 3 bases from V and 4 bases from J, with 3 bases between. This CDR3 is CATSSIYGYTF. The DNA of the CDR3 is TGTGCCACCAGCAGTATCTATGGCTACACCTTC.

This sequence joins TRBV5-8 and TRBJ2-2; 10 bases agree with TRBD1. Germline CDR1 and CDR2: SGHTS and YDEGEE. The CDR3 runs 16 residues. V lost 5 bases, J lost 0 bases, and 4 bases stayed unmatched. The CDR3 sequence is CASRTGQGSNTGELFF. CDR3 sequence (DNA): TGTGCCAGCAGAACGGGACAGGGGTCGAACACCGGGGAGCTGTTTTTT.